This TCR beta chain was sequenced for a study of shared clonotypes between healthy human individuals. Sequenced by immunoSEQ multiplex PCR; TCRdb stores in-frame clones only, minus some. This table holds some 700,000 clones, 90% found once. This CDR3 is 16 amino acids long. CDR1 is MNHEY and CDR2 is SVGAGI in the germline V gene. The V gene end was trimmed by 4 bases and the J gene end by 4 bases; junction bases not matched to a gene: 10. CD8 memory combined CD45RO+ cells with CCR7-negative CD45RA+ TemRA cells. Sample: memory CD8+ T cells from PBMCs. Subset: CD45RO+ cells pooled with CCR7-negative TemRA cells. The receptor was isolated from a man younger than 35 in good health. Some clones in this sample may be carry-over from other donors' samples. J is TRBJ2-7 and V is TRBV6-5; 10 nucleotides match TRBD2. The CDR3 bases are TGTGCCAGCAGTTTGATAGCGGGAGGTACCAGGTACGAGCAGTACTTC. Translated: CASSLIAGGTRYEQYF.